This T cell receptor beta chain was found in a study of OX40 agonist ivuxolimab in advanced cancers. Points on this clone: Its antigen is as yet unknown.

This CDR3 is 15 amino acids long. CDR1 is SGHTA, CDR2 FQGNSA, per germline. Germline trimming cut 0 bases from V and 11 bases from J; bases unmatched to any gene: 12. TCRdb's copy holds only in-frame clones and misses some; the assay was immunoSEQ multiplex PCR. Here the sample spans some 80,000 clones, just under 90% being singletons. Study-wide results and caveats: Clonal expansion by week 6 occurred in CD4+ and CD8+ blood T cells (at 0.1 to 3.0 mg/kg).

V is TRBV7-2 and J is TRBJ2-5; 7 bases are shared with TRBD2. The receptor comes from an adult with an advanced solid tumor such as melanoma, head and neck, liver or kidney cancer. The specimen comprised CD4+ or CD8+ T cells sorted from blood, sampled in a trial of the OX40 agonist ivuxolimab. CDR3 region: CASSLAGGPMSEQYF. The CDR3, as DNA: TGTGCCAGCAGCTTAGCGGGAGGGCCGATGAGTGAGCAGTACTTC.